The rows below give T cell receptor beta chains drawn from one sample of a study of T cells in localized non-small cell lung cancer. Using immunoSEQ multiplex PCR, the repertoire was profiled, and TCRdb retains in-frame clones only, with some absent. The sample holds tens of thousands of clones; around 86% are singletons and the top ten take roughly 2.5%. Material: PBMCs, obtained before any cancer treatment. All receptors come from a man aged 40-75 years with stage II lung adenocarcinoma. The CDR3 runs from the conserved cysteine through the conserved F or W. The D gene is left open where the match is weak. The listing skips clone size in some rows; elsewhere it reads once, few, many or a size class.

v_gene: TRBV11-2; j_gene: TRBJ2-1; abundance: -; d_gene: TRBD2; CDR3nt: TGTGCCAGCAGCTTTCCTTTGGGGGGGAGCTCCTACAATGAGCAGTTCTTC; CDR3aa: CASSFPLGGSSYNEQFF
v_gene: TRBV5-6; j_gene: TRBJ1-1; abundance: -; d_gene: -; CDR3nt: TGTGCCAGCAGCTTGGGAATCACAGGGAACACTGAAGCTTTCTTT; CDR3aa: CASSLGITGNTEAFF
v_gene: TRBV27; j_gene: TRBJ1-1; abundance: -; d_gene: -; CDR3nt: TGTGCCAGCAGTTTGGGGGCTGAAGCTTTCTTT; CDR3aa: CASSLGAEAFF
v_gene: TRBV2; j_gene: TRBJ1-6; abundance: -; d_gene: -; CDR3nt: TGTGCCAGCAGTGAGGGCATTGGCTCACCCCTCCACTTT; CDR3aa: CASSEGIGSPLHF
v_gene: TRBV9; j_gene: TRBJ1-6; abundance: -; d_gene: TRBD1; CDR3nt: TGTGCCAGCAGCGTAGAGGGGGCTAATAATTCACCCCTCCACTTT; CDR3aa: CASSVEGANNSPLHF
v_gene: TRBV15; j_gene: TRBJ1-1; abundance: -; d_gene: -; CDR3nt: TGTGCCACCAGCAGAGCAAGAAGGGGGAACACTGAAGCTTTCTTT; CDR3aa: CATSRARRGNTEAFF
v_gene: TRBV7-6; j_gene: TRBJ2-7; abundance: medium-sized; d_gene: -; CDR3nt: TGTGCCAGCAGCTCTGGGCAGTCCTACGAGCAGTACTTC; CDR3aa: CASSSGQSYEQYF
v_gene: TRBV7-8; j_gene: TRBJ1-2; abundance: -; d_gene: TRBD1; CDR3nt: TGTGCCAGCAGCCCCGCCCAATGGACAGGGGGTAACGGCTACACCTTC; CDR3aa: CASSPAQWTGGNGYTF
v_gene: TRBV10-3; j_gene: TRBJ1-2; abundance: few; d_gene: -; CDR3nt: TGTGCCATCACGGGGGGGCCCCCTAACTATGGCTACACCTTC; CDR3aa: CAITGGPPNYGYTF
v_gene: TRBV7-2; j_gene: TRBJ2-1; abundance: -; d_gene: TRBD1; CDR3nt: TGTGCCAGCAGCCTGATGTGGTTAAGAGGACAGGGGGCCCGGGATGAGCAGTTCTTC; CDR3aa: CASSLMWLRGQGARDEQFF
v_gene: TRBV4-1; j_gene: TRBJ1-4; abundance: -; d_gene: TRBD1; CDR3nt: TGCGCCAGCAGCCAAGGGGGGACAGGGGCCTATGAAAAACTGTTTTTT; CDR3aa: CASSQGGTGAYEKLFF
v_gene: TRBV7-3; j_gene: TRBJ2-1; abundance: -; d_gene: TRBD1; CDR3nt: TGTGCCAGCAGCTCGCGACAGGGCAATGAGCAGTTCTTC; CDR3aa: CASSSRQGNEQFF
v_gene: TRBV5-8; j_gene: TRBJ2-3; abundance: -; d_gene: TRBD1; CDR3nt: TGTGCCAGCAGCTTTAGGACCGGGACAGGGAATTGGCCCCCAGATACGCAGTATTTT; CDR3aa: CASSFRTGTGNWPPDTQYF
v_gene: TRBV7-2; j_gene: TRBJ2-5; abundance: -; d_gene: -; CDR3nt: TGTGCCAGCAGCTTAGAGACTAGGGCGACCGAGACCCAGTACTTC; CDR3aa: CASSLETRATETQYF
v_gene: TRBV7-3; j_gene: TRBJ2-2; abundance: -; d_gene: TRBD1; CDR3nt: TGTGCCAGCAGCTTAACTTTGGCAGGGGGCGTCCCCGGGGAGCTGTTTTTT; CDR3aa: CASSLTLAGGVPGELFF
v_gene: TRBV9; j_gene: TRBJ2-2; abundance: -; d_gene: TRBD2; CDR3nt: TGTGCCAGCAGCAGCGGGGCCGGGGGCACCGGGGAGCTGTTTTTT; CDR3aa: CASSSGAGGTGELFF
v_gene: TRBV5-5; j_gene: TRBJ1-1; abundance: -; d_gene: -; CDR3nt: TGTGCCAGCAGCTTTGGGACATCGAACACTGAAGCTTTCTTT; CDR3aa: CASSFGTSNTEAFF
v_gene: TRBV5-6; j_gene: TRBJ1-2; abundance: -; d_gene: -; CDR3nt: TGTGCCAGCAGCCCCCTAGCTCCAGAAAACTACTATGGCTACACCTTC; CDR3aa: CASSPLAPENYYGYTF
v_gene: TRBV18; j_gene: TRBJ2-1; abundance: -; d_gene: -; CDR3nt: TGTGCCAGCTCCCGACGGACGAGCTCCTACAATGAGCAGTTCTTC; CDR3aa: CASSRRTSSYNEQFF
v_gene: TRBV19; j_gene: TRBJ1-5; abundance: -; d_gene: -; CDR3nt: TGTGCCAGTAGTTCCCGGACGCCATTGTATAGGGGAAATCAGCCCCAGCATTTT; CDR3aa: CASSSRTPLYRGNQPQHF
v_gene: TRBV5-5; j_gene: TRBJ2-1; abundance: -; d_gene: TRBD2; CDR3nt: TGTGCCAGCAGCGGATCGCTAGCGGGGGTGAACAATGAGCAGTTCTTC; CDR3aa: CASSGSLAGVNNEQFF
v_gene: TRBV20-1; j_gene: TRBJ1-1; abundance: -; d_gene: -; CDR3nt: TGCAGTGTTAGGGGGAACACTGAAGCTTTCTTT; CDR3aa: CSVRGNTEAFF
v_gene: TRBV6-6; j_gene: TRBJ1-6; abundance: -; d_gene: -; CDR3nt: TGTGCCAGCAGTTCGGGACTGCATAATTCACCCCTCCACTTT; CDR3aa: CASSSGLHNSPLHF
v_gene: TRBV6-4; j_gene: TRBJ2-1; abundance: few; d_gene: -; CDR3nt: TGTGCCAGCAGTGAATCCGGACTGGGGGAGCAGTTCTTC; CDR3aa: CASSESGLGEQFF
v_gene: TRBV5-6; j_gene: TRBJ1-1; abundance: -; d_gene: -; CDR3nt: TGTGCCAGCAGCTTTATACAGGGCGGTTTATTCCTTGCTGAAGCTTTCTTT; CDR3aa: CASSFIQGGLFLAEAFF
v_gene: TRBV5-1; j_gene: TRBJ2-3; abundance: -; d_gene: TRBD1; CDR3nt: TGCGCCAGCAGGAAGACAGGGGACTTCACAGATACGCAGTATTTT; CDR3aa: CASRKTGDFTDTQYF
v_gene: TRBV4-1; j_gene: TRBJ1-4; abundance: -; d_gene: -; CDR3nt: TGCGCCAGCAGCCAAGTAATAGGAACTAATGAAAAACTGTTTTTT; CDR3aa: CASSQVIGTNEKLFF
v_gene: TRBV6-5; j_gene: TRBJ1-1; abundance: -; d_gene: TRBD1; CDR3nt: TGTGCCAGCAGTTCGGGACAGGGGTATTTTGACACTGAAGCTTTCTTT; CDR3aa: CASSSGQGYFDTEAFF
v_gene: TRBV27; j_gene: TRBJ2-2; abundance: once; d_gene: -; CDR3nt: TGTGCCAGCAGTTTAGGTGGACCCGGGGAGCTGTTTTTT; CDR3aa: CASSLGGPGELFF
v_gene: TRBV10-2; j_gene: TRBJ1-6; abundance: -; d_gene: -; CDR3nt: TGCGCCAGCAGTGAAACCGTGATTTATTCACCCCTCCACTTT; CDR3aa: CASSETVIYSPLHF
v_gene: TRBV6-5; j_gene: TRBJ1-5; abundance: -; d_gene: -; CDR3nt: TGTGCCAGCGGGTCCCTAGAAGGGGCGGATCAGCCCCAGCATTTT; CDR3aa: CASGSLEGADQPQHF
v_gene: TRBV9; j_gene: TRBJ2-2; abundance: once; d_gene: -; CDR3nt: TGTGCCAGCAGCGTATGGAGGGGAGCGAACACCGGGGAGCTGTTTTTT; CDR3aa: CASSVWRGANTGELFF
v_gene: TRBV6-5; j_gene: TRBJ1-2; abundance: -; d_gene: -; CDR3nt: TGTGCCAGCAGTAAAGCCCGGACAGACTATGGCTACACCTTC; CDR3aa: CASSKARTDYGYTF
v_gene: TRBV7-9; j_gene: TRBJ2-3; abundance: -; d_gene: -; CDR3nt: TGTGCCAGCAGCTCCGGGGTTGATACGCAGTATTTT; CDR3aa: CASSSGVDTQYF
v_gene: TRBV27; j_gene: TRBJ2-3; abundance: -; d_gene: -; CDR3nt: TGTGCCAGCAGTTCTGTCCCGTTAAGGAGTTCCACAGATACGCAGTATTTT; CDR3aa: CASSSVPLRSSTDTQYF
v_gene: TRBV5-5; j_gene: TRBJ1-4; abundance: -; d_gene: -; CDR3nt: TGTGCCAGCAGCTCCCGATTGCGTGAAAAACTGTTTTTT; CDR3aa: CASSSRLREKLFF
v_gene: TRBV5-5; j_gene: TRBJ2-6; abundance: -; d_gene: TRBD1; CDR3nt: TGTGCCAGCAGCTTAACCGGGACAGGGAGTCTAGCTGGGGCCAACGTCCTGACTTTC; CDR3aa: CASSLTGTGSLAGANVLTF
v_gene: TRBV5-1; j_gene: TRBJ2-5; abundance: -; d_gene: -; CDR3nt: TGCGCCAGCAGCTTGTTGGGGGGCCAAGAGACCCAGTACTTC; CDR3aa: CASSLLGGQETQYF
v_gene: TRBV29-1; j_gene: TRBJ2-7; abundance: -; d_gene: -; CDR3nt: TGCAGCGTCATGACCCACGAGCAGTACTTC; CDR3aa: CSVMTHEQYF
v_gene: TRBV18; j_gene: TRBJ2-7; abundance: once; d_gene: TRBD1; CDR3nt: TGTGCCAGCTCATTTAACAGGGGTGTAAATCAGGTGGGCGAGCAGTACTTC; CDR3aa: CASSFNRGVNQVGEQYF
v_gene: TRBV5-1; j_gene: TRBJ1-1; abundance: -; d_gene: -; CDR3nt: TGCGCCAGCAGCTTGACCGACGGGAACACTGAAGCTTTCTTT; CDR3aa: CASSLTDGNTEAFF
v_gene: TRBV2; j_gene: TRBJ1-4; abundance: -; d_gene: -; CDR3nt: TGTGCCAGCAGTTTGATTAATGAAAAACTGTTTTTT; CDR3aa: CASSLINEKLFF
v_gene: TRBV11-2; j_gene: TRBJ1-1; abundance: -; d_gene: -; CDR3nt: TGTGCCAGCAGCTTGATGCGGGAAACTGAAGCTTTCTTT; CDR3aa: CASSLMRETEAFF
v_gene: TRBV19; j_gene: TRBJ1-1; abundance: -; d_gene: -; CDR3nt: TGTGCCAGTAGTGTCATCGTGGCGGGCCTGAACACTGAAGCTTTCTTT; CDR3aa: CASSVIVAGLNTEAFF
v_gene: TRBV9; j_gene: TRBJ1-1; abundance: -; d_gene: TRBD1; CDR3nt: TGTGCCAGCAGCGTAGCTTCAGGGGGCGATGAAGCTTTCTTT; CDR3aa: CASSVASGGDEAFF
v_gene: TRBV4-1; j_gene: TRBJ2-5; abundance: -; d_gene: -; CDR3nt: TGCGCCAGCAGCCTTAGACACTCACAAGAGACCCAGTACTTC; CDR3aa: CASSLRHSQETQYF
v_gene: TRBV5-6; j_gene: TRBJ2-5; abundance: -; d_gene: -; CDR3nt: TGTGCCAGCAGCTTAACCAGAGAGACCCAGTACTTC; CDR3aa: CASSLTRETQYF
v_gene: TRBV18; j_gene: TRBJ1-2; abundance: -; d_gene: TRBD1; CDR3nt: TGTGCCAGCTCACCCCAGGGGGCGCAGGGCTACACCTTC; CDR3aa: CASSPQGAQGYTF
v_gene: TRBV5-1; j_gene: TRBJ2-2; abundance: -; d_gene: -; CDR3nt: TGCGCCAGCAGCTTGGGCACCTGGGGGGCCACCGGGGAGCTGTTTTTT; CDR3aa: CASSLGTWGATGELFF
v_gene: TRBV2; j_gene: TRBJ1-2; abundance: -; d_gene: -; CDR3nt: TGTGCCAGCATTCCTGACACTCACTCTTATGGCTACACCTTC; CDR3aa: CASIPDTHSYGYTF
v_gene: TRBV18; j_gene: TRBJ1-6; abundance: -; d_gene: -; CDR3nt: TGTGCCAGCTCATCAATCCAGGGGAGCTCCTATAATTCACCCCTCCACTTT; CDR3aa: CASSSIQGSSYNSPLHF
v_gene: TRBV6-1; j_gene: TRBJ2-3; abundance: -; d_gene: -; CDR3nt: TGTGCCAGCAGTGAATCGGACAGTGGTCAGAAGCACCCGTCTAGCACAGATACGCAGTATTTT; CDR3aa: CASSESDSGQKHPSSTDTQYF
v_gene: TRBV5-5; j_gene: TRBJ2-5; abundance: -; d_gene: TRBD2; CDR3nt: TGTGCCAGCACCGGACTAGCGGGAACAGAGACCCAGTACTTC; CDR3aa: CASTGLAGTETQYF
v_gene: TRBV27; j_gene: TRBJ2-5; abundance: -; d_gene: TRBD1; CDR3nt: TGTGCCAGCAGTAACGCACAGGGGGCGGAGACCCAGTACTTC; CDR3aa: CASSNAQGAETQYF
v_gene: TRBV10-3; j_gene: TRBJ1-1; abundance: -; d_gene: -; CDR3nt: TGTGCCATCAGTGAGTCTAGGACAAGGAACACTGAAGCTTTCTTT; CDR3aa: CAISESRTRNTEAFF
v_gene: TRBV7-3; j_gene: TRBJ2-5; abundance: -; d_gene: TRBD1; CDR3nt: TGTGCCAGCAGCTTGACAGGGGGATTCGGGGAGACCCAGTACTTC; CDR3aa: CASSLTGGFGETQYF
v_gene: TRBV12-5; j_gene: TRBJ1-3; abundance: -; d_gene: -; CDR3nt: TGTGCTAGTGGTCCCTCCGGGGGGGCTGGAAACACCATATATTTT; CDR3aa: CASGPSGGAGNTIYF
v_gene: TRBV27; j_gene: TRBJ2-1; abundance: -; d_gene: TRBD2; CDR3nt: TGTGCCAGCAGTTCGGGACTAGCGATCTACAATGAGCAGTTCTTC; CDR3aa: CASSSGLAIYNEQFF
v_gene: TRBV6-5; j_gene: TRBJ2-1; abundance: -; d_gene: -; CDR3nt: TGTGCCAGCAGTTATGGGGGCAATGAGCAGTTCTTC; CDR3aa: CASSYGGNEQFF
v_gene: TRBV6-1; j_gene: TRBJ1-2; abundance: -; d_gene: -; CDR3nt: TGTGCCAGCAGTGAAGACAGGAGAGCTAACTATGGCTACACCTTC; CDR3aa: CASSEDRRANYGYTF